The 17 T cell receptor beta chains below were found in one sample sequenced in a study of regulatory T cells in long-lasting Graves disease. Assembly of TCR beta libraries relied on iRepertoire HTBI primers together with Arm-PCR of CDR3 regions. A single record per CDR3 protein comes from TCRdb applying MiXCR to the multiplex PCR reads. The sample has 400,000 to 500,000 distinct CDR3 sequences; 13% to 15% are singletons. Time point in this sample: newly diagnosed GD, antithyroid drugs for less than 3 months. From RNA extracted from PBMCs, the TCR library was made. The sample was also linked to a second study, of T cells in Graves' hyperthyroidism and ophthalmopathy.

Sequenced here: peripheral blood mononuclear cells (PBMCs), sampled at new diagnosis, from a patient treated with antithyroid drugs. The source is a woman in her forties or fifties with Graves disease.

This clonotype occurred many times. This chain connects TRBV7-9 to TRBJ2-5, with D perhaps matching TRBD1 (5 bases). The CDR3 is 14 amino acids. The germline V gene encodes CDR1 SEHNR and CDR2 FQNEAQ (reference sequence). Trimming removed 5 bases at V and 1 base at J, with 11 bases between. The CDR3 DNA is TGTGCCAGCAGCCCTATGACAGCCCAAGAGACCCAGTACTTC. This translates into CASSPMTAQETQYF.

This clonotype was observed many times. This chain uses TRBV28 with TRBJ2-3, with 8 bases lining up with TRBD2. The CDR3 loop spans 15 amino acids. V trimming: 8 bases; J trimming: 4 bases; junction bases outside the gene matches: 11. CDR1 MDHEN and CDR2 SYDVKM come from the germline V gene. The CDR3 sequence is CASRPLAGHADTQYF. CDR3 sequence (DNA): TGTGCCAGCCGCCCTCTAGCGGGCCATGCAGATACGCAGTATTTT.

This clonotype was recorded many times. This chain joins TRBV20-1 and TRBJ2-3; 10 bases agree with TRBD2. Germline V gene sequence: CDR1 DFQATT, CDR2 SNEGSKA (reference sequence). V shed 5 bases and J 3 bases; nucleotides not matched to a gene: 8. CDR3 size: 15 residues. CDR3 sequence (DNA): TGCAGTGCTTGGGTGGCTAGCGGGAGAACAGATACGCAGTATTTT. Amino acid sequence: CSAWVASGRTDTQYF.

This clonotype was detected many times. The chain couples TRBV11-2 to TRBJ2-3, with D perhaps given as TRBD1 or TRBD2 (6 bases each). V gave up 3 bases and J gave up 2 bases, with 12 bases separating them. The CDR3 covers 15 residues. Germline V gene lookup returns CDR1 SGHAT and CDR2 FQNNGV. CDR3: CASSFGGSYTDTQYF. As DNA, the CDR3 is TGTGCCAGCAGCTTCGGGGGCAGTTACACAGATACGCAGTATTTT.

This clonotype was seen repeatedly, ten times or more. The chain joins TRBV7-7 to TRBJ2-3, with a weak D call TRBD1 (6 bases). The V and J ends lost 0 bases and 5 bases respectively, with 9 bases between them. CDR1 and CDR2 from the germline V gene are SSHAT and FNYEAQ (reference sequence). This CDR3 has 14 amino acids. The CDR3 DNA reads TGTGCCAGCAGCTTAGCGGCAGGGGTAGATACGCAGTATTTT. This codes for CASSLAAGVDTQYF.

This CDR3 reads CASSPRVANYGYTF. The CDR3 DNA reads TGTGCCAGCAGCCCTAGGGTGGCTAACTATGGCTACACCTTC. The chain uses TRBV6-1 and TRBJ1-2, with no clear D. This CDR3 has 14 residues. Trimming shortened V by 6 bases and J by 0 bases, and 11 bases separated the two germline ends. Germline CDR1 reads MNHNS; CDR2 reads SASEGT.

This clonotype was observed at least ten times. The chain links TRBV28 to TRBJ2-2, with 16 bases fitting TRBD2. Germline V CDR1 and CDR2: MDHEN, SYDVKM. This CDR3 has 20 amino acids. With V trimmed by 7 bases and J by 4 bases, 15 bases remained unmatched. The CDR3: CASTPPPGTSGRAATGELFF. Here the CDR3 DNA reads TGTGCCAGCACCCCACCCCCCGGGACTAGCGGGAGGGCCGCCACCGGGGAGCTGTTTTTT.

Remarks on this clonotype: A far larger clone is off by one base, so a read error is likely. Without the conserved terminal phenylalanine or tryptophan, this CDR3 likely stems from a read error. The J gene is TRBJ2-7, the V gene TRBV6-6, with 7 bases lining up with TRBD2. The germline gives CDR1 MNHNY, CDR2 SVGAGI (reference sequence). The CDR3 covers 17 residues. The V and J ends lost 0 bases and 2 bases, in that order; junction bases with no gene match: 10. DNA for the CDR3: TGTGCCAGCAGTTACTCGAAGGCTAGCGGAACAGCCTACGAGCAGTACTCC. This translates into CASSYSKASGTAYEQYS.

This chain uses TRBV9 with TRBJ2-1; TRBD2 is a possible D gene (6 bases). Trimming stripped 1 base from V and 2 bases from J, with 16 bases between. Germline assignment: CDR1 SGDLS and CDR2 YYNGEE. There are 17 residues in the CDR3. Here the CDR3 DNA reads TGTGCCAGCAGCGTAACGGGCGGGGAGGACGCCTACAATGAGCAGTTCTTC. This sequence encodes CASSVTGGEDAYNEQFF.

To note about this clonotype: A much larger clone is a single base away; this may be a read error. The rearrangement joins TRBV30 to TRBJ2-1; possible D gene TRBD2, 6 bases. Per germline, CDR1 GTSNPN and CDR2 SVGIG (reference sequence). The CDR3 spans 13 residues. CDR3 sequence: CAWGGLQNNGQFF. In nucleotides, the CDR3 is TGTGCCTGGGGGGGACTGCAAAACAATGGGCAGTTCTTC.

At least ten counts were recorded for this clonotype. This sequence joins TRBV11-1 and TRBJ2-2; the match to TRBD2 covers 7 bases. This CDR3 comprises 19 residues. With 1 base clipped from V and 0 bases from J, the junction kept 11 bases outside the gene matches. Germline assignment: CDR1 SGHAT and CDR2 FQDESV (reference sequence). The CDR3 DNA reads TGTGCCAGCAGCTTAGAGGTGCGGGAGTTGGGTGCGAACACCGGGGAGCTGTTTTTT. Translated: CASSLEVRELGANTGELFF.

The chain recombines TRBV28 with TRBJ1-2; 8 bases are shared with TRBD1. V gave up 5 bases and J gave up 4 bases; unmatched junction bases: 12. CDR1 MDHEN and CDR2 SYDVKM come from the germline V gene. The CDR3 spans 16 residues. The CDR3 coding sequence is TGTGCCAGCAGTGTATTAACCGGGACAGGCCCCTATGGCTACACCTTC. Protein sequence: CASSVLTGTGPYGYTF.

This clonotype was observed many times. The chain is built from TRBV5-1 and TRBJ1-1; D is possibly TRBD1 (6 bases). Per germline, CDR1 SGHRS and CDR2 YFSETQ. This CDR3 is built from 15 residues. Trimming took 2 bases from V and 1 from J, leaving 12 bases between them. CDR3 amino acids: CASSLVRGGNTEAFF. In DNA form, the CDR3 reads TGCGCCAGCAGCTTAGTCAGGGGCGGGAACACTGAAGCTTTCTTT.

This clonotype was seen a few times. The chain links TRBV4-1 to TRBJ2-2; 14 positions agree with TRBD2. The V and J ends lost 0 bases and 6 bases, in that order; junction bases with no gene match: 3. CDR3 length: 17 amino acids. CDR1 is MGHRA and CDR2 is YSYEKL in the germline V gene. The CDR3 is CASSQEVGLAGAGELFF. CDR3 DNA: TGCGCCAGCAGCCAAGAAGTGGGACTAGCGGGAGCCGGGGAGCTGTTTTTT.

This clonotype was counted ten times or more. The rearrangement joins TRBV7-8 to TRBJ2-2; D unresolved. The germline CDR1 and CDR2 sequences are SGHVS and FQNEAQ. Trimming removed 0 bases at V and 2 bases at J, with 10 bases between. The CDR3 is made up of 16 amino acids. The CDR3 bases are TGTGCCAGCAGCTTAGCGAACGGGCTAAACACCGGGGAGCTGTTTTTT. Protein product: CASSLANGLNTGELFF.

This clonotype was seen many times. V gene TRBV6-2 or TRBV6-3 combines with J gene TRBJ2-7, with a possible D match to TRBD2 (6 bases). The V gene lost 2 bases and the J gene lost 2 bases, with 16 bases spanning the gap. The CDR3 runs to 16 residues. Germline assignment: CDR1 MNHEY and CDR2 SVGEGT. The CDR3 bases are TGTGCCAGCAGTTACGGGGTTAGCGGACTACCCTACGAGCAGTACTTC. This gives the protein CASSYGVSGLPYEQYF.

This clonotype was seen only a few times. The J gene is TRBJ2-3, the V gene TRBV20-1; either TRBD1 or TRBD2 may supply D (5 bases each). Germline lookup yields CDR1 DFQATT and CDR2 SNEGSKA (reference sequence). The length of the CDR3 is 13 residues. V lost 3 bases and J 3 bases, leaving 10 bases between the germline ends. CDR3 nucleotides: TGCAGTGCTAGCGGGACGGTTACAGATACGCAGTATTTT. This sequence encodes CSASGTVTDTQYF.